This is a list of T cell receptor beta chains from one sample in a study of vaccination and CD4 T cells after COVID-19. TCRdb re-derived calls from the PCR reads in MiXCR, one entry per CDR3 protein. The sample yields more than 2,000 distinct CDR3 sequences, roughly 18% seen once. Their target antigens are unknown. Material for sequencing was CD4+ T cells from blood, cultured in vitro. Source of these receptors: a human donor in good health. Each CDR3 is given with its conserved first and last residue. A D gene is named only where the DNA matches it firmly. A row's size may be missing; if present it is once, few, many or a size class.

D gene,V gene,J gene,clone size,CDR3 protein,CDR3 DNA
NA,TRBV10-3,TRBJ1-5,medium-sized,CAISGVANQPQHF,TGTGCCATCAGTGGTGTAGCTAATCAGCCCCAGCATTTT
NA,TRBV11-2,TRBJ2-3,few,CASSFMQTDTQYF,TGTGCCAGCAGCTTCATGCAGACAGATACGCAGTATTTT
NA,TRBV7-2,TRBJ2-5,NA,CASSLGRATGEQTQYF,TGTGCCAGCAGCTTAGGACGGGCCACGGGGGAGCAGACCCAGTACTTC
NA,TRBV3-1,TRBJ2-5,NA,CASSRVPDKGTTQYF,TGTGCCAGCAGCCGGGTTCCGGACAAAGGGACGACCCAGTACTTC
TRBD1,TRBV5-1,TRBJ2-1,NA,CASSRDREEQFF,TGCGCCAGCAGCCGGGACAGGGAAGAGCAGTTCTTC
NA,TRBV7-4,TRBJ1-1,medium-sized,CASRLGCDTGRFRAFF,TGTGCCAGCAGACTAGGTTGTGACACTGGACGATTCCGAGCTTTCTTT
NA,TRBV28,TRBJ1-6,NA,CASSTRLSGSPLHF,TGTGCCAGCAGTACTCGGCTTTCTGGTTCACCCCTCCACTTT
NA,TRBV5-5,TRBJ1-5,few,CASSFRRGYNQPQHF,TGTGCCAGCAGCTTTCGCAGGGGCTATAATCAGCCCCAGCATTTT
TRBD1,TRBV18,TRBJ1-6,NA,CASSRDRENSPLHF,TGTGCCAGCTCACGGGACAGGGAAAATTCACCCCTCCACTTT
NA,TRBV6-1,TRBJ1-1,few,CASIGPGYPEAFF,TGTGCCAGCATTGGACCGGGATACCCTGAAGCTTTCTTT
NA,TRBV5-1,TRBJ2-7,few,CASSLSASSYEQYF,TGCGCCAGCAGCTTGTCAGCTAGCTCCTACGAGCAGTACTTC
NA,TRBV6-5,TRBJ1-5,NA,CASSYSYDNNQPQHF,TGTGCCAGCAGTTACTCCTACGACAACAATCAGCCCCAGCATTTT
TRBD1,TRBV7-9,TRBJ1-4,NA,CASRRGQDEKLFF,TGTGCCAGCAGAAGGGGGCAGGATGAAAAACTGTTTTTT
TRBD1,TRBV20-1,TRBJ1-1,medium-sized,CSARSRGTAGEAFF,TGCAGTGCTAGGAGCCGTGGGACAGCTGGTGAAGCTTTCTTT
NA,TRBV7-2,TRBJ2-1,few,CASSLISSWYNEQFF,TGTGCCAGCAGCTTAATCTCCAGTTGGTACAATGAGCAGTTCTTC
NA,TRBV28,TRBJ1-1,few,CASSDTGRTNTEAFF,TGTGCCAGCAGTGATACCGGACGGACGAACACTGAAGCTTTCTTT
TRBD1,TRBV27,TRBJ2-5,few,CASSSWDRQETQYF,TGTGCCAGCAGTTCCTGGGACAGACAAGAGACCCAGTACTTC
TRBD1,TRBV6-5,TRBJ1-1,medium-sized,CASSFDRVNLNTEAFF,TGTGCCAGCAGTTTCGACAGGGTGAACCTGAACACTGAAGCTTTCTTT